This record concerns one T cell receptor beta chain sequence. The data stem from a study of blood T cell repertoires in COVID-19. Study as a whole: PBMCs, B-cell-depleted T cells, or T cells provided the cDNA or gDNA that made up the material.

The J segment lost 5 bases and the V segment lost 3 bases, leaving 12 bases of the junction unmatched. Germline V gives CDR1 DFQATT, CDR2 SNEGSKA (reference sequence). The CDR3 is 15 amino acids. Profiling relied on immunoSEQ multiplex PCR, and the TCRdb table lists in-frame clones only, not all of them. This sample carries roughly 240,000 clones, 65% to 90% of them seen once, and the ten largest clones take roughly 5.3%. This rearrangement joins TRBV20-1 to TRBJ2-5; 7 bases align to TRBD1. The clonotype originates from a man aged 50 or older with COVID-19, enrolled during active disease. The material sequenced was peripheral blood. The CDR3 reads CSASRTGQRGETQYF. The CDR3 DNA follows: TGCAGTGCTAGTAGGACAGGACAGCGCGGGGAGACCCAGTACTTC.